This T cell receptor (beta chain) was sequenced during a study of OX40 agonist ivuxolimab in advanced cancers. Study details: Head and neck, renal cell, melanoma or hepatocellular carcinoma were the cancers that dose-escalation patients had.

Assay: immunoSEQ multiplex PCR; the TCRdb copy retains only in-frame clones and omits some. The sample shows more than 50,000 clones, 80% to 90% of them seen only once. V dropped 4 bases and J dropped 2; count of bases not matched to a gene: 3. CDR1 and CDR2 (germline): SNHLY, FYNNEI. The CDR3 consists of 15 residues. The specimen comprised CD4+ or CD8+ T cells sorted from blood, sampled in a trial of the OX40 agonist ivuxolimab. The source of this sequence is an adult with an advanced solid tumor such as melanoma, head and neck, liver or kidney cancer. V gene TRBV2 combines with J gene TRBJ2-3; the match to TRBD2 covers 10 bases. Here the CDR3 reads CASSALAGATDTQYF. DNA for the CDR3: TGTGCCAGCAGTGCCCTAGCGGGGGCCACAGATACGCAGTATTTT.